One sample yielded the 20 T cell receptor beta chains listed below, sequenced in a study of molecular identifiers for immune sequencing clone quantification (dated by TCRdb to the late 2010s). Libraries were constructed by PCR. Sequencing was carried out with a NextSeq 500. Through fastp at Q25 and MiXCR, TCRdb rebuilt clones from the public reads, retaining in-frame beta chains. Rows are combined by CDR3 protein, so each entry shows the most common genes and DNA. Counted in this sample were roughly 90,000 distinct CDR3 sequences; around 25% of them appeared once. The ten largest clones add up to roughly 0.76% of the sample. Material for sequencing was naive CD8+ T cells from blood, with Jurkat cell RNA spiked in. The intended sense of this specimen's cell subset or site label: FACS-sorted CD8+CD4-CCR7+CD45RA+ naive T cells. The receptors originated from a human donor in good health. Some libraries in this study had Jurkat cell RNA spiked in.

Details on this clonotype: Since a much larger clone is just one base distant, this may be a read error. The chain carries TRBV7-9 and TRBJ2-3; D uncertain. The germline CDR1 and CDR2 sequences are SEHNR and FQNEAQ (reference sequence). The CDR3 covers 12 residues. CDR3 amino acids: CAGSSHLDTQYF. Written as DNA, the CDR3 is TGTGCCGGCAGCTCTCATTTAGATACGCAGTATTTT. The full variable domain, its missing parts supplied by reference TRBV7-9 and TRBJ2-3, is DTGVSQNPRHKITKRGQNVTFRCDPISEHNRLYWYRQTLGQGPEFLTYFQNEAQLEKSRLLSDRFSAERPKGSFSTLEIQRTEQGDSAMYLCAGSSHLDTQYFGPGTRLTVL.

Regarding this clonotype: It is likely a read error, because the conserved phenylalanine at the end of the CDR3 is missing. V gene TRBV9 combines with J gene TRBJ1-1; the match to TRBD1 covers 8 bases. The CDR3 totals 17 residues. V gave up 4 bases and J gave up 3 bases; unmatched junction bases: 14. CDR1 and CDR2 from the germline V gene are SGDLS and YYNGEE. Here the CDR3 reads CASSLSTQTGAHTEAFS. For the CDR3, the DNA is TGTGCCAGCAGCCTTTCTACCCAGACAGGGGCTCACACTGAAGCTTTCTCT.

The rearrangement links TRBV9 to TRBJ2-3; 8 bases fit TRBD2. The CDR3 contains 16 residues. Losses at the gene ends were 1 base for V and 4 bases for J; bases not matched to a gene: 8. Per the germline V gene, CDR1 is SGDLS and CDR2 is YYNGEE. This chain's CDR3 is CASSVPRAGGPDTQYF. CDR3 coding DNA: TGTGCCAGCAGCGTACCCAGGGCGGGGGGACCAGATACGCAGTATTTT.

For this clonotype: With a much larger clone just one base away, this may be a read error. The V and J genes are TRBV4-2 and TRBJ2-7; 14 nucleotides agree with TRBD2. This CDR3 region has 15 residues. Germline V lookup: CDR1 LGHNA, CDR2 YNFKEQ. The chain's CDR3 is CAGSQTSGRDREQYF. The CDR3 DNA is TGTGCCGGCAGCCAGACTAGCGGGAGGGATCGCGAGCAGTACTTC.

The V and J genes are TRBV4-1 and TRBJ2-3; perhaps TRBD2 as D (6 bases). CDR1 and CDR2 from the germline V gene are MGHRA and YSYEKL. Trimming shortened V by 4 bases and J by 4 bases, and 18 bases separated the two germline ends. The CDR3 length is 16 residues. CDR3 protein: CASSPPGLGGSDTQYF. CDR3 nucleotides: TGCGCCAGCAGCCCTCCGGGACTCGGAGGGTCAGATACGCAGTATTTT.

This CDR3 is CASSLTTDGAENIQYF. In nucleotides, the CDR3 is TGTGCCAGCAGCTTAACGACGGACGGGGCTGAAAACATTCAGTACTTC. The rearrangement joins TRBV7-9 to TRBJ2-4; either TRBD1 or TRBD2 may supply D (5 bases each). Germline assignment: CDR1 SEHNR and CDR2 FQNEAQ (reference sequence). CDR3 length: 16 amino acids. V lost 2 bases and J 5 bases, leaving 16 bases between the germline ends.

For this clonotype: A read error is possible here, since a much larger clone lies one base away. The V and J genes are TRBV9 and TRBJ2-1; D is unresolved. The CDR3 has 16 residues. The germline V gene has CDR1 SGDLS and CDR2 YYNGEE. This CDR3 reads CASSPRPGTYYYEQFF. The DNA of the CDR3 is TGTGCCAGCAGCCCTAGGCCCGGAACTTACTACTATGAGCAGTTCTTC. The full variable domain, with the rest looked up from reference TRBV9 and TRBJ2-1, is DSGVTQTPKHLITATGQRVTLRCSPRSGDLSVYWYQQSLDQGLQFLIQYYNGEERAKGNILERFSAQQFPDLHSELNLSSLELGDSALYFCASSPRPGTYYYEQFFGPGTRLTVL.

As to this clonotype: Being one base from a much bigger clone, this may be a read error. The rearrangement joins TRBV5-1 to TRBJ1-1; no reliable D call. Germline V CDR1 and CDR2: SGHRS, YFSETQ. This CDR3 has 16 residues. The CDR3 DNA sequence: TGCGCCAGCAGCTTGGCTGAAATGCGACTGAACACTGAAACTTTCTTT. It encodes CASSLAEMRLNTETFF.

This chain connects TRBV5-1 to TRBJ2-1, with a weak D call TRBD1 (6 bases). Looked up from germline, CDR1 is SGHRS and CDR2 is YFSETQ. With 4 bases removed from V and 9 bases from J, the gap between germline ends came to 20 bases. The CDR3 sequence is 15 residues long. CDR3 in amino acids: CASSPRDKATFEQFF. Written as DNA, the CDR3 is TGCGCCAGCAGCCCCCGGGACAAAGCTACTTTTGAGCAGTTCTTC.

This clonotype was observed at least ten times. The genes are TRBV7-9 and TRBJ2-5; D ambiguous. Trimming took off 2 bases at V and 2 bases at J, with 3 bases between the two ends. CDR3 length equals 12 residues. Germline V gene data show CDR1 as SEHNR and CDR2 as FQNEAQ (reference sequence). The CDR3 DNA reads TGTGCCAGCAGCTTACAGCAAGAGACCCAGTACTTC. Its protein product is CASSLQQETQYF.

Notes on this clonotype: A read error is likely, as this CDR3 ends without the conserved phenylalanine or tryptophan. The chain joins TRBV14 to TRBJ2-7; no clear D gene. Trimming took 1 base from V and 2 from J, leaving 9 bases between them. Looked up from germline, CDR1 is SGHDN and CDR2 is FVKESK. The CDR3 is 14 residues long. CDR3: CASSQAQLAYEQYS. DNA of the CDR3: TGTGCCAGCAGCCAAGCTCAGCTAGCCTACGAGCAGTACTCC.

This clonotype showed up just a few times. This rearrangement joins TRBV14 to TRBJ2-1; the match to TRBD2 covers 14 bases. After removal of 0 bases from V and 6 bases from J, the junction contained 4 bases not matched to a gene. Germline CDR1 reads SGHDN; CDR2 reads FVKESK. The CDR3 is 17 amino acids. CDR3 DNA: TGTGCCAGCAGCCAAGATAGCGGGACTAGCGGGAGCAATGAGCAGTTCTTC. It specifies CASSQDSGTSGSNEQFF.

The rearrangement links TRBV6-5 to TRBJ1-1, with D hard to call. From germline, CDR1 is MNHEY and CDR2 SVGAGI. The length of the CDR3 is 13 residues. Trimming removed 0 bases from V and 1 base from J, with 3 bases in between. The CDR3 is CASSYSSNTEAFF. The CDR3 DNA sequence: TGTGCCAGCAGTTACTCTTCGAACACTGAAGCTTTCTTT.

This chain connects TRBV7-9 to TRBJ2-2; D remains unclear. The CDR3 is made up of 14 amino acids. CDR1 is SEHNR and CDR2 is FQNEAQ in the germline V gene (reference sequence). The V gene lost 0 bases and the J gene lost 7 bases, with 9 bases spanning the gap. CDR3 DNA: TGTGCCAGCAGCTTAGCCGGAGTGGGCGGGGAGCTGTTTTTT. It yields the protein CASSLAGVGGELFF.

Ten or more counts support this clonotype. The rearrangement joins TRBV20-1 to TRBJ1-1; unclear D gene. The germline V and J ends were trimmed by 0 bases and 0 bases, with 5 bases remaining between them. The CDR3 extends over 13 amino acids. Germline V CDR1 and CDR2: DFQATT, SNEGSKA (reference sequence). CDR3 residues: CSARDNLNTEAFF. The CDR3 bases are TGCAGTGCTAGAGATAACCTGAACACTGAAGCTTTCTTT.

A note on this clonotype: This may arise from a read error, as a much more abundant clone is one base away. The chain has TRBV7-9 and TRBJ1-1, with D perhaps TRBD1 (5 bases). This CDR3 is built from 16 residues. V lost 1 base to trimming and J lost 4 bases, with 16 bases between them. Germline-derived CDR1 and CDR2 are SEHNR and FQNEAQ (reference sequence). CDR3 in amino acids: CASSLGMGDARTEAFF. In nucleotides, the CDR3 is TGTGCCAGCAGCTTAGGCATGGGGGACGCGCGCACTGAAGCTTTCTTT.

This clonotype was counted a few times. The gene calls are TRBV27 and TRBJ2-1; 7 nucleotides line up with TRBD1. This CDR3 is built from 13 residues. V was clipped by 5 bases and J by 8 bases; unmatched bases: 6. Germline V CDR1 and CDR2: MNHEY, SMNVEV (reference sequence). The CDR3 nucleotides read TGTGCCAGCAGTCCCGCCACAGGGGATGAGCAGTTCTTC. Translating gives CASSPATGDEQFF.

This clonotype was found many times. The chain's CDR3 is CSALRDRGTYEQYF. The DNA of the CDR3 is TGCAGTGCCCTACGCGACAGGGGTACCTACGAGCAGTACTTC. This chain links TRBV20-1 with TRBJ2-7; 8 positions match TRBD1. V shed 6 bases, J shed 2 bases, and the junction held 9 bases outside the gene matches. This CDR3 is 14 amino acids long. CDR1 DFQATT and CDR2 SNEGSKA come from the germline V gene (reference sequence).

As for this clonotype: A read error may be the cause here, since a much bigger clone is one base away. The chain has TRBV4-3 and TRBJ2-7, with 9 bases fitting TRBD1. CDR1 is LGHNA and CDR2 is YSLEER in the germline V gene. This CDR3 spans 15 amino acids. The CDR3 DNA follows: TGCGTCAGCAGCCCCGGGACAGGGAGCTTCTACGAGCAGTACTTC. This codes for CVSSPGTGSFYEQYF.

This clonotype was recorded many times. The rearrangement joins TRBV19 to TRBJ2-7; D is perhaps TRBD1 or TRBD2 (5 bases each). Per the germline V gene, CDR1 is LNHDA and CDR2 is SQIVND (reference sequence). This CDR3 region has 13 residues. V was clipped by 6 bases and J by 6 bases, with 15 bases between them. The chain's CDR3 is CASSLLTGREQYF. CDR3 DNA: TGTGCCAGTAGCCTCCTTACGGGGCGCGAGCAGTACTTC.